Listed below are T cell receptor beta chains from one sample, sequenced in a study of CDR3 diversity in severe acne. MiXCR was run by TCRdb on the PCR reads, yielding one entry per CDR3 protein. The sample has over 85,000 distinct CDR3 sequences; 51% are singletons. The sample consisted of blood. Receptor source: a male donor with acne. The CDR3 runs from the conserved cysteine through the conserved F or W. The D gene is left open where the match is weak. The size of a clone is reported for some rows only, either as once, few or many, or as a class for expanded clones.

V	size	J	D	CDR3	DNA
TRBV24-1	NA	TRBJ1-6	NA	CASSPSIGGWNSPLHF	TGTGCCAGCAGTCCCTCTATCGGGGGGTGGAATTCACCCCTCCACTTT
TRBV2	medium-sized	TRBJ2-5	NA	CASSGDGQQETQYF	TGTGCCAGCAGTGGGGACGGCCAACAAGAGACCCAGTACTTC
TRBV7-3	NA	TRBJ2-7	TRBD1	CASSLLGGTYEQYF	TGTGCCAGCAGCTTATTAGGGGGCACCTACGAGCAGTACTTC
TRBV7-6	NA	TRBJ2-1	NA	CASSLVKSSYNEQFF	TGTGCCAGCAGCTTAGTTAAGAGCTCCTACAATGAGCAGTTCTTC
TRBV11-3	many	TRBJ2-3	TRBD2	CASGIAGGPSDTQYF	TGTGCCAGCGGGATAGCGGGAGGGCCATCAGATACGCAGTATTTT
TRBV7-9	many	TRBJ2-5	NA	CASSLTPNLGGKETQYF	TGTGCCAGCAGCTTAACACCAAACTTGGGGGGCAAAGAGACCCAGTACTTC
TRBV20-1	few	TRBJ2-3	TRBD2	CSESGSSTDTQYF	TGCAGTGAGAGCGGGAGCAGCACAGATACGCAGTATTTT
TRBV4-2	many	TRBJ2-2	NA	CASSQEAHRDTGELSF	TGTGCCAGCAGCCAAGAAGCCCACAGGGACACCGGGGAGCTGTCTTTT
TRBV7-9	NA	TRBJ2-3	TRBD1	CASSTGGSDTQYF	TGTGCCAGCTCAACAGGGGGGTCAGATACGCAGTATTTT
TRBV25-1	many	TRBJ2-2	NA	CASSVRAGTGELFF	TGTGCCAGCAGTGTCAGGGCCGGCACCGGGGAGCTGTTTTTT
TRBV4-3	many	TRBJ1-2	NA	CASSQDLAVGYTF	TGCGCCAGCAGCCAAGATTTGGCTGTTGGCTACACCTTC
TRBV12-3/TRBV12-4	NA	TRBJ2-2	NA	CASSTRGVLGTGELFF	TGTGCCAGCAGCACACGAGGGGTTCTGGGTACCGGGGAGCTGTTTTTT
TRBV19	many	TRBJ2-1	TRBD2	CASRIPGSGGYNEQFF	TGTGCCAGTAGGATCCCAGGTAGCGGGGGCTACAATGAGCAGTTCTTC
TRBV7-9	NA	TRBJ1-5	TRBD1	CASSLDTGTGVFWDNQPQHF	TGTGCCAGCAGCTTGGACACCGGGACAGGGGTTTTTTGGGACAATCAGCCCCAGCATTTT
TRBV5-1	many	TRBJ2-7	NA	CASSLAGSLSYEQYF	TGCGCCAGCAGCTTGGCGGGTTCTCTCTCCTACGAGCAGTACTTC
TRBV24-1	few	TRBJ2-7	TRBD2	CATSASGAYEQYF	TGTGCCACCAGTGCCAGCGGGGCGTACGAGCAGTACTTC
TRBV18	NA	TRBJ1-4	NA	CASSLMGPATNEKLFF	TGTGCCAGCTCACTCATGGGGCCCGCAACTAATGAAAAACTGTTTTTT
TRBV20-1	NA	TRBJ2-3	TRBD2	CSALGTSGSSNTQYF	TGCAGTGCTCTGGGGACTAGCGGGAGTTCGAATACGCAGTATTTT
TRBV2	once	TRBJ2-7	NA	CASSPSAPYEQYF	TGTGCCAGCAGTCCTAGCGCACCCTACGAGCAGTACTTC
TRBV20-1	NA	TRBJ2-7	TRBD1	CSASLGTGKGYF	TGCAGTGCTAGTTTAGGGACAGGGAAGGGGTACTTC
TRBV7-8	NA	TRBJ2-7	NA	CASSFPPAAYEQYF	TGTGCCAGCAGCTTTCCACCGGCCGCCTACGAGCAGTACTTC
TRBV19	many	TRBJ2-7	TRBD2	CASSIGTSGRGEQYF	TGTGCCAGTAGTATTGGGACTAGCGGGAGGGGTGAGCAGTACTTC
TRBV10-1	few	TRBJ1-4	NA	CASSAGDEKLFF	TGCGCCAGCAGTGCAGGGGATGAAAAACTGTTTTTT
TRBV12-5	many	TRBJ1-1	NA	CASGYGQSEAFF	TGTGCTAGTGGATACGGACAGTCTGAAGCTTTCTTT
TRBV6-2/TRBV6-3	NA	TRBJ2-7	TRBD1	CASLQWKPGQGTYEQYF	TGTGCCAGCCTCCAGTGGAAACCGGGACAGGGCACCTACGAGCAGTACTTC
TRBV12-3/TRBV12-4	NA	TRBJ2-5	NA	CASSYGGRETQYF	TGTGCCAGCAGTTACGGGGGACGGGAGACCCAGTACTTC
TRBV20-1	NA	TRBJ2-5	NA	CSALASQETQYF	TGCAGTGCTCTAGCGTCCCAAGAGACCCAGTACTTC
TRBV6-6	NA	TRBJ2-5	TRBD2	CASSPATSNQETQYF	TGTGCCAGCAGCCCAGCGACTAGCAACCAAGAGACCCAGTACTTC
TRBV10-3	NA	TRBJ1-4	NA	CAISESTGTNEKLFF	TGTGCCATCAGTGAGTCGACAGGCACTAATGAAAAACTGTTTTTT
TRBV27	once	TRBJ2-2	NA	CASSLMFPTGGTGELFF	TGTGCCAGCAGTTTAATGTTCCCGACAGGCGGTACCGGGGAGCTGTTTTTT
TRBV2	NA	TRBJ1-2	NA	CASSGNHRDMTDYGYTF	TGTGCCAGCAGCGGTAACCACCGGGACATGACCGACTATGGCTACACCTTC
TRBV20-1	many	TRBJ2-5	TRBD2	CSGAKRLAGRETQYF	TGCAGTGGGGCGAAAAGGCTAGCGGGGAGGGAGACCCAGTACTTC